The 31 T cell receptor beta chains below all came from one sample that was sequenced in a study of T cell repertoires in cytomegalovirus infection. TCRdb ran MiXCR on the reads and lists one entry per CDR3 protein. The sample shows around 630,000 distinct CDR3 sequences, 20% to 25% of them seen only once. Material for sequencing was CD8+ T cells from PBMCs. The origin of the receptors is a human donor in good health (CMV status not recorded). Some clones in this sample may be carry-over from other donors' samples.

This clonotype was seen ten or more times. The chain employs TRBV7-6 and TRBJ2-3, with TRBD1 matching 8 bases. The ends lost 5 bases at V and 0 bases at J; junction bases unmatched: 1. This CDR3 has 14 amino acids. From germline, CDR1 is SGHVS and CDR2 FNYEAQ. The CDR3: CASSRTGSTDTQYF. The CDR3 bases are TGTGCCAGCAGCCGGACAGGGAGCACAGATACGCAGTATTTT. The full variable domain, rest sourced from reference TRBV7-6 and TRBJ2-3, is GAGVSQSPRYKVTKRGQDVALRCDPISGHVSLYWYRQALGQGPEFLTYFNYEAQQDKSGLPNDRFSAERPEGSISTLTIQRTEQRDSAMYRCASSRTGSTDTQYFGPGTRLTVL.

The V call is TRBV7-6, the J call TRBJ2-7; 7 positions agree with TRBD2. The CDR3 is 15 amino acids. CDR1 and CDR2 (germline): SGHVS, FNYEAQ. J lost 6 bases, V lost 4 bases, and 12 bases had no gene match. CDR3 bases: TGTGCCAGCAGCTCGCCAATCCCCCCGGGGGGCGAGCAGTACTTC. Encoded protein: CASSSPIPPGGEQYF.

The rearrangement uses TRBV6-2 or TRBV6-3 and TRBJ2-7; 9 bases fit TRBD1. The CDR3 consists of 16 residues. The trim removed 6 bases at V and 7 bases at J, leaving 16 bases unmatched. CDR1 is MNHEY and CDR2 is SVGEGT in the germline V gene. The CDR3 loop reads CASRHTPGQGEAEQYV. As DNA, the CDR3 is TGTGCCAGCAGACACACCCCGGGACAGGGCGAGGCGGAGCAGTACGTC.

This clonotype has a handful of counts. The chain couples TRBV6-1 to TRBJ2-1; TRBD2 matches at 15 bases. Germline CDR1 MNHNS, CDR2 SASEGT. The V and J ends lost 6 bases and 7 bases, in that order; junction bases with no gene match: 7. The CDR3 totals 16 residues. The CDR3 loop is CASRRTSGGALNEQFF. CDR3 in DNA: TGTGCCAGCAGGAGGACTAGCGGGGGGGCCCTAAATGAGCAGTTCTTC.

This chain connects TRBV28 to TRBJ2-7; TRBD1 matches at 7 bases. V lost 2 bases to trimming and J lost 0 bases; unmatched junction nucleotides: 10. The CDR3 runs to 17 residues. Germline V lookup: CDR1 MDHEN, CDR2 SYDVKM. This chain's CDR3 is CASSLRVDRVGSYEQYV. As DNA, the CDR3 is TGTGCCAGCAGTTTAAGGGTAGACAGGGTGGGCTCCTACGAGCAGTACGTC.

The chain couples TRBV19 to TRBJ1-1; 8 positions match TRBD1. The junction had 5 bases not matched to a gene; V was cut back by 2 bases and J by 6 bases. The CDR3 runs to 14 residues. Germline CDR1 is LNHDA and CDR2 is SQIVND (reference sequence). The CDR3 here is CASSISTGAPEAFF. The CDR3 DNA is TGTGCCAGTAGTATATCGACAGGGGCACCTGAAGCTTTCTTT.

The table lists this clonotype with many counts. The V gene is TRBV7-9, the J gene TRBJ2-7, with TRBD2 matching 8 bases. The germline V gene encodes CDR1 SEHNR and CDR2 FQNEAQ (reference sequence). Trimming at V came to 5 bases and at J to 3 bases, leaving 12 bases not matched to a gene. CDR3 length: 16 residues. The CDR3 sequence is CASSATGTSVRYEQYF. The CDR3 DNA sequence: TGTGCCAGCAGCGCGACCGGGACTAGTGTCCGCTACGAGCAGTACTTC.

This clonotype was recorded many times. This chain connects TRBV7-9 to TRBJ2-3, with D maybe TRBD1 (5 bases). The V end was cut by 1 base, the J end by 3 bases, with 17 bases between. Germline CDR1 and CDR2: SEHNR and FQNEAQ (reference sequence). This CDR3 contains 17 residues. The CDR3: CASSLDLAGMGTDTQYF. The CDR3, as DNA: TGTGCCAGCAGCTTAGACTTGGCAGGGATGGGGACAGATACGCAGTATTTT.

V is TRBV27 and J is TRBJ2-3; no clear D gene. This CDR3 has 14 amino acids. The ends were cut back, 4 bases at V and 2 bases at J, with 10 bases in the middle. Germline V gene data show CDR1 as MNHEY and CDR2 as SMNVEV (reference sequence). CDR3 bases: TGTGCCAGCAGTTCCAGAACAAACACAGATACGCAGTATTTT. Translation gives CASSSRTNTDTQYF.

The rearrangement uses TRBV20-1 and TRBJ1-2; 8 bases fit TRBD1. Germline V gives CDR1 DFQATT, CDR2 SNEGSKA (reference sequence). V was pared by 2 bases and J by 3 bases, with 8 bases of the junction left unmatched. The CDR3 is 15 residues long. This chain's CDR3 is CSARSPGQVYYGYTF. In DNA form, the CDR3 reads TGCAGTGCTAGATCCCCGGGACAGGTCTACTATGGCTACACCTTC.

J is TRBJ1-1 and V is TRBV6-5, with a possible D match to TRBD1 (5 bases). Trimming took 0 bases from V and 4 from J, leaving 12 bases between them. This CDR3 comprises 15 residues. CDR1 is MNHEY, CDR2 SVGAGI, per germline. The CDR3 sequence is CASSYSIGGGTEAFF. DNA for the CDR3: TGTGCCAGCAGTTACTCGATCGGGGGGGGCACTGAAGCTTTCTTT.

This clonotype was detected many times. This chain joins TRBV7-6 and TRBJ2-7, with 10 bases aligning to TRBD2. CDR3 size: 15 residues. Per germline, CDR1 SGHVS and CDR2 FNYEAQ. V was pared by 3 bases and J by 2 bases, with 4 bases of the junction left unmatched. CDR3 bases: TGTGCCAGCAGCTTTCTAGCGGGGGAAGCCTACGAGCAGTACTTC. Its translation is CASSFLAGEAYEQYF. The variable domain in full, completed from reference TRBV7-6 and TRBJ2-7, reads GAGVSQSPRYKVTKRGQDVALRCDPISGHVSLYWYRQALGQGPEFLTYFNYEAQQDKSGLPNDRFSAERPEGSISTLTIQRTEQRDSAMYRCASSFLAGEAYEQYFGPGTRLTVT.

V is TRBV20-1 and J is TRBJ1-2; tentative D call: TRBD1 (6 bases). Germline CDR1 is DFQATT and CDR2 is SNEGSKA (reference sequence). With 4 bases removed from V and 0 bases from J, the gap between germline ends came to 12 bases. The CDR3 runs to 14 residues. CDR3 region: CSAIDRKANYGYTF. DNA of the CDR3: TGCAGTGCTATAGACAGGAAGGCTAACTATGGCTACACCTTC.

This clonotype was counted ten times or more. The CDR3 DNA reads TGTGCCAGCAGCCCAGCCCGGACAGGAGCTAACTATGGCTACACCTTC. Encoded protein: CASSPARTGANYGYTF. This chain links TRBV7-2 with TRBJ1-2; TRBD1 aligns across 7 bases. This CDR3 contains 16 residues. Germline CDR1 SGHTA, CDR2 FQGNSA. Trimming cost V 5 bases and J 0 bases; bases outside gene matches: 9.

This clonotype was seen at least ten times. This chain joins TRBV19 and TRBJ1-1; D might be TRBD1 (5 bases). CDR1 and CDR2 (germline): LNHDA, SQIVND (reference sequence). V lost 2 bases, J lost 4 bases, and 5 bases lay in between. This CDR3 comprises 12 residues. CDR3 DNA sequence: TGTGCCAGTAGTATAAGGGGCACTGAAGCTTTCTTT. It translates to CASSIRGTEAFF.

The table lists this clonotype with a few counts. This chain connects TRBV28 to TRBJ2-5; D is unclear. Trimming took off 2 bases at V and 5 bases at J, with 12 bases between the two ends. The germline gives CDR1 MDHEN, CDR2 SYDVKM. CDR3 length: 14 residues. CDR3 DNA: TGTGCCAGCAGTTTAATGGCGGCTGAGGAGACCCAGTACTTC. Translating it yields CASSLMAAEETQYF. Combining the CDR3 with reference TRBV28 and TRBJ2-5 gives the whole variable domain DVKVTQSSRYLVKRTGEKVFLECVQDMDHENMFWYRQDPGLGLRLIYFSYDVKMKEKGDIPEGYSVSREKKERFSLILESASTNQTSMYLCASSLMAAEETQYFGPGTRLLVL.

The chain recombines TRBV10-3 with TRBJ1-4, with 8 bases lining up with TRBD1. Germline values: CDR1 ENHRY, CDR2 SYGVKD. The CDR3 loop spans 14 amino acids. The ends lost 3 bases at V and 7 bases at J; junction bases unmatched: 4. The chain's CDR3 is CAISEQGGREKLFF. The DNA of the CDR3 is TGTGCCATCAGTGAACAGGGGGGGCGTGAAAAACTGTTTTTT.

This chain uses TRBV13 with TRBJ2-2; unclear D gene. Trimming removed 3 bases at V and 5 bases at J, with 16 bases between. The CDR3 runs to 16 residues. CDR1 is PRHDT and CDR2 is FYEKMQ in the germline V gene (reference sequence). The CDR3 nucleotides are TGTGCCAGCAGCTTCCTCCCCAAAACTGAGACCGGGGAGCTGTTTTTT. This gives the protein CASSFLPKTETGELFF.

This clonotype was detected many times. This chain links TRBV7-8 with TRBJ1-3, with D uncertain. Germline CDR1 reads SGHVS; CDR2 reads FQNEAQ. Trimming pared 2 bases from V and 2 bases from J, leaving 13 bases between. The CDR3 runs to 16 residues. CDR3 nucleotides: TGTGCCAGCAGCTTATTCGAGACTTTAGCTGGAAACACCATATATTTT. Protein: CASSLFETLAGNTIYF.

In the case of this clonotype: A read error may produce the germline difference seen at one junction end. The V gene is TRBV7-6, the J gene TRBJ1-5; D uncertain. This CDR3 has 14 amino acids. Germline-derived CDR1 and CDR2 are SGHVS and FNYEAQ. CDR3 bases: TGTGCTAGCAGCTTAATGACGGGGAATCAGCCCCAGCATTTT. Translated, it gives CASSLMTGNQPQHF. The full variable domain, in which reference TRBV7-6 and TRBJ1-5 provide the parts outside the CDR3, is GAGVSQSPRYKVTKRGQDVALRCDPISGHVSLYWYRQALGQGPEFLTYFNYEAQQDKSGLPNDRFSAERPEGSISTLTIQRTEQRDSAMYRCASSLMTGNQPQHFGDGTRLSIL.

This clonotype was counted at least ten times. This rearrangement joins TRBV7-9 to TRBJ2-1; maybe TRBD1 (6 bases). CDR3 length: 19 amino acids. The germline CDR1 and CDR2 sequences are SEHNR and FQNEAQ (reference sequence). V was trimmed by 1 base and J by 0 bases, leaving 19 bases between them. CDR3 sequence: CASSLGRAGGSRSYNEQFF. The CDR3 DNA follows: TGTGCCAGCAGCTTAGGACGAGCTGGGGGCTCCCGCTCCTACAATGAGCAGTTCTTC.

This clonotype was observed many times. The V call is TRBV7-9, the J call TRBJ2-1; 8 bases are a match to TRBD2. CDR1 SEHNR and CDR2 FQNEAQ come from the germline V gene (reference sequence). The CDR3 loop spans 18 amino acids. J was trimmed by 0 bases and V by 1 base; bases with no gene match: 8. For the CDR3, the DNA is TGTGCCAGCAGCTTAGAAGCCGGCGGGGGGAGCTCCTACAATGAGCAGTTCTTC. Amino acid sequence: CASSLEAGGGSSYNEQFF.

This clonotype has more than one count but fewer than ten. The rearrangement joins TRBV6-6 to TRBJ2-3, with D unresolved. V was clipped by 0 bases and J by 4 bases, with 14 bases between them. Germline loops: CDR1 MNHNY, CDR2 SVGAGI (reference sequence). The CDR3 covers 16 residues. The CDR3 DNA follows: TGTGCCAGCAGTTACTCGTACAGTCTGGCGGCAGATACGCAGTATTTT. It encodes CASSYSYSLAADTQYF.

CDR3 in amino acids: CASSPFGLANSYEQYF. The CDR3 DNA sequence: TGTGCCAGCAGCCCATTTGGACTCGCCAACTCCTACGAGCAGTACTTC. V usage is TRBV6-2 or TRBV6-3 and J usage is TRBJ2-7; a weak D match, TRBD2 (5 bases). V dropped 6 bases and J dropped 0 bases, with 18 bases sitting between them. CDR3 size: 16 residues. Germline CDR1 MNHEY, CDR2 SVGEGT.

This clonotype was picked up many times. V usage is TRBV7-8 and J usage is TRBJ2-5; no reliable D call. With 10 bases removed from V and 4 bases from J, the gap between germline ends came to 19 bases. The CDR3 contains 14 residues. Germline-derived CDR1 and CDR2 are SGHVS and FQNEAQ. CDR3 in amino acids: CATGQRVGRETQYF. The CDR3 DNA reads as TGTGCCACAGGCCAACGGGTTGGCAGAGAGACCCAGTACTTC.

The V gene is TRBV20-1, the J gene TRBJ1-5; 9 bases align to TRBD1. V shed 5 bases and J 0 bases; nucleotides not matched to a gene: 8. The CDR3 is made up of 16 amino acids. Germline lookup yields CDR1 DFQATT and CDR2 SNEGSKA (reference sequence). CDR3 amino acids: CSAVDRGSSSNQPQHF. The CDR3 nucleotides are TGCAGTGCTGTTGACAGGGGGTCCAGTAGCAATCAGCCCCAGCATTTT.

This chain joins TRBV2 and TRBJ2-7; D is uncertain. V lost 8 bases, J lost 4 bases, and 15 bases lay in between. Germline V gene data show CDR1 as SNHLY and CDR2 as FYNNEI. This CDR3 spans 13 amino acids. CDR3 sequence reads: CASLSGRPYEQYF. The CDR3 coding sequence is TGTGCCAGCCTCTCCGGGCGGCCTTACGAGCAGTACTTC.

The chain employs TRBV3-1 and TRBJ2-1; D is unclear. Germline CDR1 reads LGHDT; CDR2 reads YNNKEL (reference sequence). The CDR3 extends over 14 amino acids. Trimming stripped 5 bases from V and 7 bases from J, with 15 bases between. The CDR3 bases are TGTGCCAGCAGCAACAGCGCCTTACAGAATGAGCAGTTCTTC. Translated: CASSNSALQNEQFF.

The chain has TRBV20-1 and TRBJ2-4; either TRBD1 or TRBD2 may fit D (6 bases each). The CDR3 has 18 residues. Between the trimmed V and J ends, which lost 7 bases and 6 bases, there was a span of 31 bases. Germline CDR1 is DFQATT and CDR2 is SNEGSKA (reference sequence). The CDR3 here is CSVSGGGGVWAGRNIQYF. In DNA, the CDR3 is TGCAGTGTTAGTGGGGGCGGAGGGGTTTGGGCAGGTCGAAACATTCAGTACTTC.

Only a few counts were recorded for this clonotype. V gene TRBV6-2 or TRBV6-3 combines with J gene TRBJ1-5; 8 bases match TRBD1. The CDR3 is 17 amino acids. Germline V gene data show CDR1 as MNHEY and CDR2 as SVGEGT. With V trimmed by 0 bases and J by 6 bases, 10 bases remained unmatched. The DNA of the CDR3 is TGTGCCAGCAGTTACTCCAACCAGGGGGCTCGGGGTCAGCCCCAGCATTTT. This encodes CASSYSNQGARGQPQHF.

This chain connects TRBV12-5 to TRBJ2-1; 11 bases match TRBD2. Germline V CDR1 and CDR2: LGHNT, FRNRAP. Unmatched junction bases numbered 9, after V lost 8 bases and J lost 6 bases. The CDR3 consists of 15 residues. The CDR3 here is CASSSPGLAVNEQFF. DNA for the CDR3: TGTGCTAGTAGTTCCCCGGGACTAGCGGTCAATGAGCAGTTCTTC.